The clone carrying this T cell receptor (beta chain) occurred once. Its antigen is not known. The data originate from a study of cytomegalovirus exposure and HLA in healthy donors. Per the germline V gene, CDR1 is SGHAT and CDR2 is FQNNGV. V lost 5 bases and J 0 bases, leaving 7 bases between the germline ends. This CDR3 comprises 13 residues. The data were produced by immunoSEQ multiplex PCR, yet TCRdb's version contains in-frame clones alone and is incomplete. This table has more than 300,000 clones, roughly 88% appearing once. Overall study findings and caveats: Specificity of a few CMV-associated chains for CMV antigens was verified in vitro. Researchers catalogued roughly 150 TCR beta chains as cytomegalovirus-associated. It was found in a later analysis that first-cohort TCR clusters tended to co-occur in the 130 or so validation repertoires.

The sample comprised PBMCs. The sequence was obtained from a woman aged 18-29 years in good health and CMV-seronegative. The V call is TRBV11-2, the J call TRBJ2-5; D might be TRBD2 (5 bases). The CDR3 sequence: CASSRADQETQYF. CDR3 DNA sequence: TGTGCCAGCAGCAGAGCGGACCAAGAGACCCAGTACTTC.